This T cell receptor beta chain stems from a study of tissue T cells after allogeneic stem cell transplantation. General study results and limits: Anatomically similar tissues had similar TCR repertoires within each patient. Shared clones across patients were few; motif clustering revealed tissue-specific shared signatures.

As for time point: mouse harvest day 7 after allogeneic transplant. The graft held 10^6 splenic CD5+ T cells and 10^7 T-cell-depleted bone marrow cells. This mouse GVHD model was MHC-mismatched B6 to BALB/c, profiled day 7 or 14. Sequencing was performed with immunoSEQ multiplex PCR; in TCRdb, only in-frame clones are kept and a portion is missing. The sample contains roughly 7,300 clones, approximately 55% of which appear only once. This CDR3 spans 14 amino acids. The V gene's germline CDR1 is SGHND and CDR2 FRSKSL. Trimming cost V 5 bases and J 0 bases; bases outside gene matches: 1. A note on this clone: What it binds is not known. The genes are named according to mouse. The missing CDR3 end, 1 residue past where the read stops, is filled in from the germline J gene.

The clonotype was recovered from a female BALB/c mouse given C57BL/6 T cells with graft-versus-host disease after an allogeneic hematopoietic cell transplant. The V gene is TRBV15, the J gene TRBJ1-3; 7 bases line up with TRBD1. Sequenced: lymph node tissue. CDR3 sequence: CASSRDSSGNTLYF. Partial CDR3 DNA: TGTGCCAGCAGTCGGGACAGTTCTGGAAATACGCTCTAT.